This is a list of T cell receptor beta chains from one sample in a study of blood T cell repertoires in COVID-19. Data came from immunoSEQ multiplex PCR; TCRdb stores just in-frame clones and leaves some out. The sample holds 250,000 to 300,000 clones; over 75% are singletons and the top ten take about 11%. The specimen was peripheral blood. These receptors were collected from a woman aged 65 to 85 with acute or convalescent COVID-19. Both conserved end residues are part of each CDR3. The D gene is left open where the match is weak. The size field is filled for only some rows; it gives once, few, many or a size class.

J: TRBJ1-1; D: -; size: -; V: TRBV7-9; DNA: TGTGCCAGCAGTCATCTCTCATACCCGGGGGGCAGGACTGAAGCTTTCTTT; CDR3: CASSHLSYPGGRTEAFF
J: TRBJ1-2; D: -; size: -; V: TRBV10-3; DNA: TGTGCCATCAGGTACAGTGGTGGCTACACCTTC; CDR3: CAIRYSGGYTF
J: TRBJ1-1; D: -; size: -; V: TRBV15; DNA: TGTGCCACCAGCAGAGGGGACACAAAAAACACTGAAGCTTTCTTT; CDR3: CATSRGDTKNTEAFF
J: TRBJ2-5; D: -; size: -; V: TRBV3-1/TRBV3-2; DNA: TGTGCCAGCAGCCTCACTAGGTTCCAGACCCAGTACTTC; CDR3: CASSLTRFQTQYF
J: TRBJ1-1; D: -; size: -; V: TRBV18; DNA: TGTGCCAGCTCATCCACAGGGAACACTGAAGCTTTCTTT; CDR3: CASSSTGNTEAFF
J: TRBJ2-7; D: TRBD1; size: -; V: TRBV14; DNA: TGTGCCAGCAGCCCGAGACAGGGTGCTTACGAGCAGTACTTC; CDR3: CASSPRQGAYEQYF
J: TRBJ1-1; D: -; size: -; V: TRBV5-1; DNA: TGCGCCAGCAGTGCGGACAGCCAAAGGATTTTCTTT; CDR3: CASSADSQRIFF
J: TRBJ1-6; D: -; size: once; V: TRBV6-5; DNA: TGTGCCAGCAGTTACGGTCAGTCGAATTCACCCCTCCACTTT; CDR3: CASSYGQSNSPLHF
J: TRBJ2-7; D: -; size: -; V: TRBV6-4; DNA: TGTGCCAGCAGTGTAGCGAGCGGCAACTACGAGCAGTACTTC; CDR3: CASSVASGNYEQYF
J: TRBJ1-1; D: -; size: once; V: TRBV19; DNA: TGTGCCAGTAGTATCCGGGGTTTCTACACTGAAGCTTTCTTT; CDR3: CASSIRGFYTEAFF
J: TRBJ1-1; D: -; size: -; V: TRBV18; DNA: TGTGCCAGCTCACCCCACCTACCAGGGGAGGGAACTGAAGCTTTCTTT; CDR3: CASSPHLPGEGTEAFF
J: TRBJ2-3; D: -; size: -; V: TRBV5-4; DNA: TGTGCCAGCAGCCCGGGGGGCTATACGCAGTATTTT; CDR3: CASSPGGYTQYF
J: TRBJ2-2; D: TRBD1; size: once; V: TRBV5-1; DNA: TGCGCCAGCAGCTACAGACAGGGCGCCGGGGAGCTGTTTTTT; CDR3: CASSYRQGAGELFF
J: TRBJ2-5; D: TRBD2; size: -; V: TRBV5-1; DNA: TGCGCCAGCAGCTTAGCGGGGGGGTCAGCTGAGACCCAGTACTTC; CDR3: CASSLAGGSAETQYF
J: TRBJ1-3; D: -; size: -; V: TRBV20-1; DNA: TGCAGTGCTAGTGTCGTACACCCCTCTGGAAACACCATATATTTT; CDR3: CSASVVHPSGNTIYF
J: TRBJ2-2; D: -; size: -; V: TRBV5-1; DNA: TGCGCCAGCAGCGGAGGGGAACCCACCGGGGAGCTGTTTTTT; CDR3: CASSGGEPTGELFF
J: TRBJ2-2; D: -; size: -; V: TRBV7-9; DNA: TGTGCCAGCAGCCTAGCAGGGAGAGCCGGGGAGCTGTTTTTT; CDR3: CASSLAGRAGELFF
J: TRBJ1-1; D: TRBD1; size: once; V: TRBV10-1; DNA: TGCGCCAGCAGTGCCACAGGGGGCACCAAGCCGAAAGCTTTCTTT; CDR3: CASSATGGTKPKAFF
J: TRBJ2-1; D: TRBD1; size: -; V: TRBV7-9; DNA: TGTGCCAGCAGCATGGGACAGGGGGCGTCGAATGAGCAGTTCTTC; CDR3: CASSMGQGASNEQFF
J: TRBJ2-7; D: -; size: -; V: TRBV11-2; DNA: TGTGCCAGCAGCCTCCGACAGACATGGTACGAGCAGTACTTC; CDR3: CASSLRQTWYEQYF
J: TRBJ1-1; D: TRBD1; size: -; V: TRBV7-6; DNA: TGTGCCAGCAGCACGGGACAGAAAGCTTTCTTT; CDR3: CASSTGQKAFF
J: TRBJ1-2; D: -; size: -; V: TRBV11-2; DNA: TGTGCCAGCAGCTTAGATATGGGGGGGCTCAATGGCTACACCTTC; CDR3: CASSLDMGGLNGYTF
J: TRBJ1-1; D: TRBD1; size: -; V: TRBV5-4; DNA: TGTGCCAGCAGCTTGGGACAGGGCACCACTGAAGCTTTCTTT; CDR3: CASSLGQGTTEAFF
J: TRBJ1-1; D: -; size: few; V: TRBV6-5; DNA: TGTGCCAGCAGATTAACATTGAACACTGAAGCTTTCTTT; CDR3: CASRLTLNTEAFF
J: TRBJ2-7; D: -; size: -; V: TRBV11-3; DNA: TGTGCCAGCAGCTTAGATCCCAATACCCTAGCACCCGAGCAGTACTTC; CDR3: CASSLDPNTLAPEQYF
J: TRBJ1-1; D: -; size: once; V: TRBV5-1; DNA: TGCGCCAGCAGCTGGCAGGGTATGAACACTGAAGCTTTCTTT; CDR3: CASSWQGMNTEAFF
J: TRBJ1-5; D: TRBD1; size: -; V: TRBV6-5; DNA: TGTGCCAGCAGTAGGACAGGTACGCCGAATCAGCCCCAGCATTTT; CDR3: CASSRTGTPNQPQHF
J: TRBJ2-6; D: -; size: -; V: TRBV5-6; DNA: TGTGCCAGCCAGGAGGTGTCTGGGGCCAACGTCCTGACTTTC; CDR3: CASQEVSGANVLTF
J: TRBJ2-1; D: TRBD2; size: few; V: TRBV7-9; DNA: TGTGCCAGCAGCGGTCCGGGAGGGGAAATTGGGTTCAATGAGCAGTTCTTC; CDR3: CASSGPGGEIGFNEQFF
J: TRBJ2-5; D: TRBD2; size: -; V: TRBV5-1; DNA: TGCGCCAGCAGCCGGGGGGAGCGGGAGACCCAGTACTTC; CDR3: CASSRGERETQYF
J: TRBJ1-3; D: TRBD1; size: -; V: TRBV6-5; DNA: TGTGCCAGCAGTCAGACAGGGGCTGGAAACACCATATATTTT; CDR3: CASSQTGAGNTIYF
J: TRBJ2-3; D: TRBD2; size: -; V: TRBV24-1; DNA: TGTGCCACTTCAGCGGGGAGCACAGATACGCAGTATTTT; CDR3: CATSAGSTDTQYF
J: TRBJ2-1; D: TRBD2; size: -; V: TRBV3-1/TRBV3-2; DNA: TGTGCCAGCAGCCAAGGGACTAGTTGGAACTATGAGCAGTTCTTC; CDR3: CASSQGTSWNYEQFF
J: TRBJ2-1; D: -; size: -; V: TRBV19; DNA: TGTGCCAGTAGTATAGATCGGATAGCGAACGAGCAGTTCTTC; CDR3: CASSIDRIANEQFF
J: TRBJ2-5; D: TRBD1; size: -; V: TRBV3-1/TRBV3-2; DNA: TGTGCCAGCAGCTTAGGGACAGGCGGGGAGACCCAGTACTTC; CDR3: CASSLGTGGETQYF
J: TRBJ2-1; D: -; size: -; V: TRBV5-1; DNA: TGCGCCAGCAGACCGATCACGGGGTCCTACAATGAGCAGTTCTTC; CDR3: CASRPITGSYNEQFF
J: TRBJ1-2; D: -; size: -; V: TRBV5-6; DNA: TGTGCCAGCAGTTTAACGGGAGGGGCGTCCTACCTATTGGGAGGCTACACCTTC; CDR3: CASSLTGGASYLLGGYTF
J: TRBJ1-1; D: TRBD1; size: -; V: TRBV6-6; DNA: TGTGCCAGTCACAAGGACGGGACACAGGGGACTGAAGCTTTCTTT; CDR3: CASHKDGTQGTEAFF
J: TRBJ1-1; D: TRBD1; size: -; V: TRBV15; DNA: TGTGCCACCAGCAAAGGACAGGATGGCACTGAAGCTTTCTTT; CDR3: CATSKGQDGTEAFF
J: TRBJ2-7; D: TRBD1; size: -; V: TRBV3-1/TRBV3-2; DNA: TGTGCCAGCAGGGGACAGGGGGGGCCCTACGAGCAGTACTTC; CDR3: CASRGQGGPYEQYF
J: TRBJ1-1; D: -; size: -; V: TRBV15; DNA: TGTGCCACCAGCAGAGGAATCAGGGGTGAAACTGAAGCTTTCTTT; CDR3: CATSRGIRGETEAFF
J: TRBJ2-7; D: -; size: few; V: TRBV20-1; DNA: TGCAGTGCTAGTGAGAGGCACGAGCAGTACTTC; CDR3: CSASERHEQYF
J: TRBJ2-3; D: -; size: -; V: TRBV7-9; DNA: TGTGCCAGCAGCTCTTCTGGCACAGATACGCAGTATTTT; CDR3: CASSSSGTDTQYF
J: TRBJ2-7; D: TRBD1; size: once; V: TRBV6-5; DNA: TGTGCCAGCAGGGGCGGACAGGGAGGCTCCTACGAGCAGTACTTC; CDR3: CASRGGQGGSYEQYF
J: TRBJ1-2; D: TRBD1; size: -; V: TRBV7-9; DNA: TGTGCCAGCAGCTTCTCAGGGGGCGAGGGCTATGGCTACACCTTC; CDR3: CASSFSGGEGYGYTF
J: TRBJ2-5; D: -; size: -; V: TRBV2; DNA: TGTGCCAGCAAGAGGATGGTTAGCGATCAAGAGACCCAGTACTTC; CDR3: CASKRMVSDQETQYF
J: TRBJ1-2; D: -; size: -; V: TRBV14; DNA: TGTGCCAGCAGCTGGGGCAGATTCTATGGCTACACCTTC; CDR3: CASSWGRFYGYTF
J: TRBJ1-2; D: TRBD1; size: once; V: TRBV27; DNA: TGTGCCAGCAGCCGAGGACAGGGGGTTCGGGGCTACACCTTC; CDR3: CASSRGQGVRGYTF
J: TRBJ1-1; D: -; size: -; V: TRBV5-8; DNA: TGTGCCAGCAGCAAAACTAGGGTCGACACTGAAGCTTTCTTT; CDR3: CASSKTRVDTEAFF
J: TRBJ2-1; D: -; size: -; V: TRBV19; DNA: TGTGCCAGTAGTTCGGAAGGGAGCTCCTACAATGAGCAGTTCTTC; CDR3: CASSSEGSSYNEQFF